A selection of T cell receptor beta chains follows, all from one sample in a study of blood T cell repertoires in COVID-19. Assay used: immunoSEQ multiplex PCR; TCRdb lists only in-frame clones, some missing. Found here are some 110,000 clones, around four fifths of them singletons; the top ten hold 7.9%. Material for sequencing was peripheral blood. Receptor source: a man between 65 and 85 years old with acute or convalescent COVID-19. CDR3s include the opening cysteine and the closing phenylalanine or tryptophan. The order of the fields is V gene, clone size, J gene, D gene, CDR3 protein, CDR3 DNA. A D gene is named only where the DNA matches it firmly. For some rows the clone size is stated as once, few or many, or as a class when expanded; others skip it.

TRBV5-1,NA,TRBJ1-2,TRBD1,CASSLAHGQGGYGYTF,TGCGCCAGCAGCTTGGCCCATGGACAGGGAGGCTATGGCTACACCTTC
TRBV6-2/TRBV6-3,NA,TRBJ2-7,NA,CASSRSTLSYEQYF,TGTGCCAGCAGTAGATCGACACTCTCCTACGAGCAGTACTTC
TRBV19,NA,TRBJ2-1,NA,CASSMRQNSYNEQFF,TGTGCCAGTAGTATGCGACAGAACTCCTACAATGAGCAGTTCTTC
TRBV5-6,NA,TRBJ1-1,NA,CASSRPPGKNTEAFF,TGTGCCAGCAGCCGCCCCCCGGGGAAGAACACTGAAGCTTTCTTT
TRBV5-1,NA,TRBJ1-2,NA,CASSLARTGTNYGYTF,TGCGCCAGCAGCTTGGCCCGAACAGGGACTAACTATGGCTACACCTTC
TRBV5-1,NA,TRBJ2-7,NA,CASSLVVGVNEQYF,TGCGCCAGCAGCTTGGTTGTCGGGGTAAACGAGCAGTACTTC
TRBV11-2,NA,TRBJ1-5,NA,CASSLERDQPQHF,TGTGCCAGCAGCTTAGAGAGAGATCAGCCCCAGCATTTT
TRBV5-1,NA,TRBJ2-3,TRBD1,CASSAQGFTDTQYF,TGCGCCAGCAGCGCACAGGGGTTCACAGATACGCAGTATTTT
TRBV10-1,NA,TRBJ1-1,NA,CASSPGGGRRSTEAFF,TGCGCCAGCAGCCCCGGGGGGGGGAGAAGGAGCACTGAAGCTTTCTTT
TRBV5-4,NA,TRBJ2-1,NA,CASSAISSYNEQFF,TGTGCCAGCAGCGCAATTAGCTCCTACAATGAGCAGTTCTTC
TRBV20-1,NA,TRBJ1-5,NA,CSASRGSNQPQHF,TGCAGTGCTAGTAGAGGGAGCAATCAGCCCCAGCATTTT
TRBV6-5,NA,TRBJ1-1,NA,CASISRAGNTEAFF,TGTGCCAGCATTAGCAGGGCCGGAAACACTGAAGCTTTCTTT
TRBV25-1,NA,TRBJ1-2,TRBD1,CASSEPGTGAYGYTF,TGTGCCAGCAGTGAACCCGGGACAGGGGCCTATGGCTACACCTTC
TRBV5-1,few,TRBJ1-4,NA,CASSLGTANEKLFF,TGCGCCAGCAGCTTGGGGACAGCTAATGAAAAACTGTTTTTT
TRBV5-1,NA,TRBJ2-1,NA,CASSSLAASSYNEQFF,TGCGCCAGCAGCTCATTAGCCGCGAGCTCCTACAATGAGCAGTTCTTC
TRBV5-1,few,TRBJ1-2,NA,CASSLNPGLSNYGYTF,TGCGCCAGCAGCTTGAATCCGGGACTCTCTAACTATGGCTACACCTTC
TRBV7-8,NA,TRBJ1-2,TRBD1,CASSPRGTGSYGYTF,TGTGCCAGCAGCCCTAGGGGGACAGGGAGCTATGGCTACACCTTC
TRBV5-1,NA,TRBJ1-3,NA,CASSSQGTDTIYF,TGCGCCAGCAGCTCGCAGGGGACCGACACCATATATTTT
TRBV28,NA,TRBJ1-5,TRBD1,CASSSGGQFQPQHF,TGTGCCAGCAGCTCAGGGGGCCAGTTTCAGCCCCAGCATTTT
TRBV9,few,TRBJ2-5,NA,CASSAGGKETQYF,TGTGCCAGCAGCGCCGGAGGAAAAGAGACCCAGTACTTC
TRBV5-1,NA,TRBJ2-5,TRBD2,CASSGIAGRETQYF,TGCGCCAGCAGCGGGATAGCGGGAAGGGAGACCCAGTACTTC
TRBV7-2,once,TRBJ1-1,TRBD1,CASSPQGAGMNTEAFF,TGTGCCAGCAGCCCACAGGGGGCCGGAATGAACACTGAAGCTTTCTTT
TRBV19,NA,TRBJ1-1,NA,CASSSQLNTEAFF,TGTGCCAGTAGTAGCCAGTTGAACACTGAAGCTTTCTTT
TRBV6-5,few,TRBJ2-3,NA,CASRGSTATDTQYF,TGTGCCAGCAGGGGTAGTACAGCCACAGATACGCAGTATTTT
TRBV28,NA,TRBJ1-1,NA,CASRAPRDTEAFF,TGTGCCAGCAGAGCGCCGAGGGACACTGAAGCTTTCTTT
TRBV19,NA,TRBJ1-2,NA,CASSNRYGYTF,TGTGCCAGTAGTAATCGGTATGGCTACACCTTC
TRBV5-6,NA,TRBJ2-3,NA,CASSLFRLAHTQYF,TGTGCCAGCAGCTTGTTCAGGTTGGCACATACGCAGTATTTT
TRBV19,once,TRBJ2-3,TRBD2,CASSQGLAGGQDTQYF,TGTGCCAGTAGTCAAGGGCTAGCGGGAGGTCAGGATACGCAGTATTTT
TRBV19,once,TRBJ2-7,TRBD1,CASTSGGTGDHEQYF,TGTGCCAGTACCTCGGGTGGGACAGGGGACCACGAGCAGTACTTC
TRBV5-1,NA,TRBJ2-1,TRBD2,CASSLAIASGASYNEQFF,TGCGCCAGCAGCTTGGCCATAGCTAGCGGGGCCTCCTACAATGAGCAGTTCTTC
TRBV7-9,once,TRBJ2-7,NA,CASSFSRVPISEQYF,TGTGCCAGCAGCTTCTCCAGGGTCCCCATCTCTGAGCAGTACTTC
TRBV20-1,NA,TRBJ2-7,NA,CSGEGLGEQYF,TGCAGTGGAGAGGGTCTGGGCGAGCAGTACTTC
TRBV6-5,NA,TRBJ1-5,NA,CASSNTGQGNQPQHF,TGTGCCAGCAGTAACACAGGGCAAGGCAATCAGCCCCAGCATTTT
TRBV24-1,NA,TRBJ2-2,NA,CATSDPPPAGELFF,TGTGCCACCAGTGATCCCCCCCCCGCCGGGGAGCTGTTTTTT
TRBV7-6,NA,TRBJ2-1,TRBD2,CASSLASSGFGGNEQFF,TGTGCCAGCAGCTTAGCGTCTAGCGGGTTTGGGGGCAATGAGCAGTTCTTC
TRBV19,NA,TRBJ1-5,NA,CASTLDSPNQPQHF,TGTGCCAGTACCCTGGACAGCCCTAATCAGCCCCAGCATTTT
TRBV5-6,NA,TRBJ2-7,TRBD2,CASSVGLAGGSYEQYF,TGTGCCAGCAGCGTGGGACTAGCGGGAGGTTCCTACGAGCAGTACTTC
TRBV3-1/TRBV3-2,NA,TRBJ2-7,TRBD2,CASSPGTSGVTYEQYF,TGTGCCAGCAGCCCTGGGACTAGCGGGGTAACCTACGAGCAGTACTTC
TRBV3-1/TRBV3-2,NA,TRBJ2-4,TRBD1,CASSQQMTGGNIQYF,TGTGCCAGCAGCCAACAAATGACAGGGGGAAACATTCAGTACTTC
TRBV7-8,NA,TRBJ2-7,NA,CASTHGAAGAVYEQYF,TGTGCCAGCACCCATGGGGCCGCAGGGGCGGTCTACGAGCAGTACTTC
TRBV5-6,NA,TRBJ2-7,TRBD1,CASSLVGDSSYEQYF,TGTGCCAGCAGCTTGGTCGGGGACAGCTCCTACGAGCAGTACTTC
TRBV5-4,NA,TRBJ2-7,NA,CASSFGQGTDEQYF,TGTGCCAGCAGCTTTGGCCAGGGGACGGACGAGCAGTACTTC
TRBV28,NA,TRBJ1-4,TRBD1,CASSPTGGATNEKLFF,TGTGCCAGCAGCCCCACAGGGGGCGCGACTAATGAAAAACTGTTTTTT
TRBV18,NA,TRBJ2-3,NA,CASSPPADRLTDTQYF,TGTGCCAGCTCACCACCGGCTGACAGGTTAACAGATACGCAGTATTTT
TRBV2,NA,TRBJ1-2,NA,CASSPDGIGGYTF,TGTGCCAGCAGTCCGGACGGGATTGGTGGCTACACCTTC
TRBV30,NA,TRBJ1-5,NA,CAWSKGADQPQHF,TGTGCCTGGAGTAAAGGGGCGGATCAGCCCCAGCATTTT
TRBV11-3,once,TRBJ1-4,TRBD1,CASSFPRTGGFEKLFF,TGTGCCAGCAGCTTCCCCCGGACAGGGGGGTTTGAAAAACTGTTTTTT
TRBV3-1/TRBV3-2,NA,TRBJ1-1,NA,CASSQDRAGTEAFF,TGTGCCAGCAGCCAAGACAGGGCCGGCACTGAAGCTTTCTTT